This T cell receptor beta chain was profiled in a study of memory CD4+ T cells and cytomegalovirus serostatus. Study-wide background: Donors were healthy Belgian adults, several CMV seropositive and around 24 seronegative.

As concerns this clone: Its antigen remains unidentified.

Original analysis: Out-of-frame sequences were removed, leaving 2 million or so distinct TCRbeta sequences. Using immunoSEQ multiplex PCR, the repertoire was profiled, and TCRdb retains in-frame clones only, with some absent. Clonal size and the V and J genes are those of that table, whereas D and trimming came from the DNA. The sample lists 64,000 or so clones, over 60% occurring once. The trim removed 1 base at V and 10 bases at J, leaving 14 bases unmatched. CDR1 SGHRS and CDR2 YFSETQ come from the germline V gene. The CDR3 totals 16 residues. Study observations and caveats: The CMV-associated TCR signature appears largely within the CD4+ memory repertoire.

Single viable CD3+CD4+CD8-CD45RO+ cells were sorted as the memory CD4+ T cells. Serum IgG to CMV pp150, pp28, p38 and p52 defined serostatus. This clonotype originated in an adult in good health and CMV-seronegative. This chain connects TRBV5-1 to TRBJ2-1; TRBD2 agrees at 7 bases. Sequenced sample: memory CD4+ T cells from blood. CDR3: CASSLRLGGEPGEQFF. The CDR3 bases are TGCGCCAGCAGCTTGCGGCTGGGGGGGGAACCGGGGGAGCAGTTCTTC. The variable domain in full, completed from reference TRBV5-1 and TRBJ2-1, reads KAGVTQTPRYLIKTRGQQVTLSCSPISGHRSVSWYQQTPGQGLQFLFEYFSETQRNKGNFPGRFSGRQFSNSRSEMNVSTLELGDSALYLCASSLRLGGEPGEQFFGPGTRLTVL.